This T cell receptor (beta chain) was identified in a study of PD-1 and CTLA-4 blockade in melanoma. TCRdb's copy holds only in-frame clones and misses some; the assay was immunoSEQ multiplex PCR. Here the sample spans under 40,000 clones, about 88% being singletons. The germline V and J ends were trimmed by 1 base and 4 bases, with 11 bases remaining between them. In germline, CDR1 is SEHNR, CDR2 FQNEAQ (reference sequence). The CDR3 runs to 14 residues. The origin of this receptor is a human donor with melanoma. V is TRBV7-9 and J is TRBJ2-7, with a weak D call TRBD2 (5 bases). The starting material was CD8+ T cells from peripheral blood, obtained from a patient given anti-PD-1 treatment. CDR3 region: CASSLERAEYEQYF. CDR3 coding DNA: TGTGCCAGCAGCTTAGAGAGGGCCGAATACGAGCAGTACTTC.